The T cell receptor (beta chain) under discussion was sequenced for a study of blood T cell repertoires in COVID-19. About the research overall: The United States, Italy and Spain were the sources of the acute and convalescent COVID-19 samples. From T cells, B-cell-depleted T cells, or PBMCs came the material, which was cDNA or gDNA.

Authors' analysis steps: Amplified reference gene primers provided the basis for estimating nucleated cell counts. The table came from immunoSEQ multiplex PCR; TCRdb's copy has only in-frame clones and leaves some out. The V and J calls and clone size are taken from that table; D and trimming were inferred from the DNA. The data contain 140,000 or so clones, approximately 86% of them singletons. This clone has just a few counts. J gave up 5 bases and V 8 bases, and 5 bases lay outside the gene matches. Germline lookup yields CDR1 LNHDA and CDR2 SQIVND (reference sequence). The CDR3 loop spans 13 amino acids.

The sequence came from a woman aged 45 to 65 with acute or convalescent COVID-19. Sequenced input: peripheral blood. V gene TRBV19 combines with J gene TRBJ1-5, with 8 bases identical to TRBD1. CDR3 DNA sequence: TGTGCCAGTGCGCCGGACAGGGATCAGCCCCAGCATTTT. It specifies CASAPDRDQPQHF.